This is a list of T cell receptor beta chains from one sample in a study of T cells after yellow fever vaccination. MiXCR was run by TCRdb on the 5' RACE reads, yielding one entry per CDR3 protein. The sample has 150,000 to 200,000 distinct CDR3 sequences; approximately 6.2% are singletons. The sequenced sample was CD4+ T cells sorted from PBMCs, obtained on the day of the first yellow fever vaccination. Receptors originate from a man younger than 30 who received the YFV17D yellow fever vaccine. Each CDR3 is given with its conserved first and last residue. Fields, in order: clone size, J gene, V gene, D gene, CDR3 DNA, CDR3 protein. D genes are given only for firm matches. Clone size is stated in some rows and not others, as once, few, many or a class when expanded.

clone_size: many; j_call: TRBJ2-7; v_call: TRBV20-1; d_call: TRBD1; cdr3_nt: TGCAGTGCTAGGGAGGGACAGGCCTACGAGCAGTACTTC; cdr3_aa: CSAREGQAYEQYF
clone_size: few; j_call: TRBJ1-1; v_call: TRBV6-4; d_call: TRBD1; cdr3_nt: TGTGCCAGCAGCGTTGACAGGGACACTGAAGCTTTCTTT; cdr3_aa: CASSVDRDTEAFF
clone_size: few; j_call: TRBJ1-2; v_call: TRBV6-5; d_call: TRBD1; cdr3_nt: TGTGCCAGCAGTCGGGACAGGGGACATGGCTACACCTTC; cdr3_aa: CASSRDRGHGYTF
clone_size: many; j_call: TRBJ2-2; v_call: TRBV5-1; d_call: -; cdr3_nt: TGCGCCAGCAGCTTCGCCCGAGCAGGGGAGTTACACACCGGGGAGCTGTTTTTT; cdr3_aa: CASSFARAGELHTGELFF
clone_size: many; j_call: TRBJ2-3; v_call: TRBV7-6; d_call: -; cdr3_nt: TGTGCCAGCAGCTTAGCGCGGGCTAATACGCAGTATTTT; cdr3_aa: CASSLARANTQYF
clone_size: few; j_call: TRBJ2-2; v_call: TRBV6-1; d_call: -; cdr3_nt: TGTGCCAGCAGTCAAGTCGCTCCAGGGTTCACCGGGGAGCTGTTTTTT; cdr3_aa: CASSQVAPGFTGELFF
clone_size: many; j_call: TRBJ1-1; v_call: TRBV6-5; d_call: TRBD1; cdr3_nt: TGTGCCAGCAGTTACCGGGGACAGACGAACACTGAAGCTTTCTTT; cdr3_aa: CASSYRGQTNTEAFF
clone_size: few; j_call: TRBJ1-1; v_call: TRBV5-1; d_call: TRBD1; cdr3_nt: TGCGCCAGCAGCTTATCACCGGGACAGGGGACTGAAGCTTTCTTT; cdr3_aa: CASSLSPGQGTEAFF
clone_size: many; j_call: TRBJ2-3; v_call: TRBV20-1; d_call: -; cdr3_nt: TGCAGTATAGCGGGCACAGATACGCAGTATTTT; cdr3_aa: CSIAGTDTQYF
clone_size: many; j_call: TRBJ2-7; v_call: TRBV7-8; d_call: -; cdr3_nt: TGTGCCAGCAGCTTAGCGGAAGTTGGGAGAAAGCAGTACTTC; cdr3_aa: CASSLAEVGRKQYF
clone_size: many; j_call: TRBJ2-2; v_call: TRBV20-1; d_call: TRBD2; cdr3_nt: TGCAGTGCTTTAGCGGGGGAACGCACCGGGGAGCTGTTTTTT; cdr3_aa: CSALAGERTGELFF
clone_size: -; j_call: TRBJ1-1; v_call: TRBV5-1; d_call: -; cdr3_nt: TGCGCCAGCAGCTTGGCCGCTGGAGCAAACACTGAAGCTTTCTTT; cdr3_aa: CASSLAAGANTEAFF
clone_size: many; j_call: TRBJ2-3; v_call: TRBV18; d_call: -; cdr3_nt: TGTGCCAGCTCACCACAGCACGTGTTGGGCACAGATACGCAGTATTTT; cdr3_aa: CASSPQHVLGTDTQYF
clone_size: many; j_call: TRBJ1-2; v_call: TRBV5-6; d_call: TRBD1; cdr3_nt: TGTGCCAGCAGCCGGGACAGGGGCTACTCTAACTATGGCTACACCTTC; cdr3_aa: CASSRDRGYSNYGYTF
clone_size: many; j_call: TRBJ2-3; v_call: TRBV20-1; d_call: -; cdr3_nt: TGCAGTGCTAGAGATCGCATGTCAGATACGCAGTATTTT; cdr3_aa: CSARDRMSDTQYF
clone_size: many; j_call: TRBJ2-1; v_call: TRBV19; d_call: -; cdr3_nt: TGTGCCAGTAGTATAGACTCATCCGAGCAGTTCTTC; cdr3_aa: CASSIDSSEQFF
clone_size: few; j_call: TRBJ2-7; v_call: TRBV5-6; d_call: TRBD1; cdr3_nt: TGTGCCAGCAGCTTGGAACAGGGGGGTAAGGACGAGCAGTACTTC; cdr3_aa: CASSLEQGGKDEQYF
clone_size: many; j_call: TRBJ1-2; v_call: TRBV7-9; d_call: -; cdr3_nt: TGTGCCAGCAGCTTAATGGGGGGACGAGGCTTTTACTATGGCTACACCTTC; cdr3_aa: CASSLMGGRGFYYGYTF
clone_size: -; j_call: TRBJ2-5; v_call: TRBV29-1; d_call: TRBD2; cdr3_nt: TGCAGCGTACAGAGGGTGCGGGGGGGGGCCGGATCCCAGTACTTC; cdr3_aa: CSVQRVRGGAGSQYF
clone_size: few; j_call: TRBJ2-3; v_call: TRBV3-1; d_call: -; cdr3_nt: TGTGCCAGCAGCCAAGAAAGGAATCCTAGCAAAGATACGCAGTATTTT; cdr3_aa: CASSQERNPSKDTQYF
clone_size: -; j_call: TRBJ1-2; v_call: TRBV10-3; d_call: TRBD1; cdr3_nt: TGTGCCATCAGTGATCAAGTGTTGACAGGGGGCTTCTATGGCTACACCTTC; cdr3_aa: CAISDQVLTGGFYGYTF
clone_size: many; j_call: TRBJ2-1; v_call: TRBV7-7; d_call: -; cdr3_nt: TGTGCCAGCAGCCCGGACGGCTACAATGAGCAGTTCTTC; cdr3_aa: CASSPDGYNEQFF
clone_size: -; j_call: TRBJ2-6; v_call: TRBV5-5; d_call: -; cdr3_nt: TGTGCCAGCAGCTTGGCCGCCAGCTCCTCTGGGGCCAACGTCCTGACTTTC; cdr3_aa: CASSLAASSSGANVLTF
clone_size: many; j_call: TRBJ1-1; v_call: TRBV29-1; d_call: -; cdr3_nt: TGCAGCGTCACTGAAGCTTTCTTT; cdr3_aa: CSVTEAFF
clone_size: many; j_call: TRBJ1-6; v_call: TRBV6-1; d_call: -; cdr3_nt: TGTGCCAGCAGTATGGACAGCCTCTATAATTCACCCCTCCACTTT; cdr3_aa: CASSMDSLYNSPLHF
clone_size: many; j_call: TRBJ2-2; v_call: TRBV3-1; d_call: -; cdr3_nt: TGTGCCAGCAGCCAAAATCCCGGGGCCGGGGAGCTGTTTTTT; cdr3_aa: CASSQNPGAGELFF
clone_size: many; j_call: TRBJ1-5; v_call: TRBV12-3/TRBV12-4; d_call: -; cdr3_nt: TGTGCCAGCAGTTTAGGCAGATGGGACCCCCAGCATTTT; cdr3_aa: CASSLGRWDPQHF
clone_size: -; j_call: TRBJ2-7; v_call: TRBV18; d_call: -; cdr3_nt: TGTGCCAGCTCACCACCCGGCACAGGGCATTACGAGCAGTACTTC; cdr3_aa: CASSPPGTGHYEQYF
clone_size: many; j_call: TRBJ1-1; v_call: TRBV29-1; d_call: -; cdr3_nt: TGCAGCGTTGAAGGCGGTCAAGGAGCTTTCTTT; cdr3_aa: CSVEGGQGAFF
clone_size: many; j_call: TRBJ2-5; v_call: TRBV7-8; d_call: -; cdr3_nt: TGTGCCAGCAGCCCCCTACTACCCGAGACCCAGTACTTC; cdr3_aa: CASSPLLPETQYF
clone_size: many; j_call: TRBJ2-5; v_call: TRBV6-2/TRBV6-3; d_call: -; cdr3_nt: TGTGCCAGCAGTTACTCGGCTAGCCGAGAGACCCAGTACTTC; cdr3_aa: CASSYSASRETQYF
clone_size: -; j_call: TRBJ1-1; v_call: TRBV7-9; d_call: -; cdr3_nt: TGTGCCAGCAGCCCGAGGTGGGGCATAAGGACTGAAGCTTTCTTT; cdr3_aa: CASSPRWGIRTEAFF
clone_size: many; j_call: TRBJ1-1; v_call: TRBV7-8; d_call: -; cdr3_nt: TGTGCCAGCAGCCCCCGGGGCATGAACACTGAAGCTTTCTTT; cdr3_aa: CASSPRGMNTEAFF
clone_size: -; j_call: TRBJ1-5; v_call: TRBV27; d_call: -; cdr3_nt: TGTGCCAGCGGAGAACAGGGCCGGGGCAATCAGCCCCAGCATTTT; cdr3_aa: CASGEQGRGNQPQHF
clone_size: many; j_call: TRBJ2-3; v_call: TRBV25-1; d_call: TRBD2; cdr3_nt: TGTGCCAGCAGTACCCCTGCCAGCGGGGGGGCCGTAGATACGCAGTATTTT; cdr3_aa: CASSTPASGGAVDTQYF
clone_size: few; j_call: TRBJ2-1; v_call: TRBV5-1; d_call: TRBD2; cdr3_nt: TGCGCCAGCAGCCGGGAAGGATTGAGCGGGGGTTACAATGAGCAGTTCTTC; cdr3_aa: CASSREGLSGGYNEQFF
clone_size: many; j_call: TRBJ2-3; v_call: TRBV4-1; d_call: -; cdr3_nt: TGCGCCAGCAGCCCCCGGATTGCGGGGAGCACAGATACGCAGTATTTT; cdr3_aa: CASSPRIAGSTDTQYF
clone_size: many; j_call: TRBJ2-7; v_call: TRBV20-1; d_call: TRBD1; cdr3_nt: TGCAGTGCTAGAGATCTGGGACAGCCGGCCCGCGAGCAGTACTTC; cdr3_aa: CSARDLGQPAREQYF
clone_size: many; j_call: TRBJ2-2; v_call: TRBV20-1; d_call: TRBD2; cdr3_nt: TGCAGTGCTTCCGGGACTAGCTCCGGGGAGCTGTTTTTT; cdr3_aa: CSASGTSSGELFF
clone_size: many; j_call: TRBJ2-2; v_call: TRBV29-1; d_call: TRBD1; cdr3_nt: TGCAGCGCCACGGTGGACAGGGCGAGTGGGGAGCTGTTTTTT; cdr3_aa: CSATVDRASGELFF
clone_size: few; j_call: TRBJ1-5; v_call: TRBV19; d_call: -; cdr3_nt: TGTGCCAGTAGTATAAATAGCGGCAGCTACAATCAGCCCCAGCATTTT; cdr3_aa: CASSINSGSYNQPQHF
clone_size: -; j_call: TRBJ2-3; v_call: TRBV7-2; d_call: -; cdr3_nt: TGTGCCAGCAGTGAAAACCTAGGTGCAGATACGCAGTATTTT; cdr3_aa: CASSENLGADTQYF
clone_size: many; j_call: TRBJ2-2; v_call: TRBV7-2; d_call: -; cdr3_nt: TGTGCCAGCAGCTTAAAGTCGCCGAACACCGGGGAGCTGTTTTTT; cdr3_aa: CASSLKSPNTGELFF
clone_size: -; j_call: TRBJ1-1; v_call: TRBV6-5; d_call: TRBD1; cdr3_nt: TGTGCCAGCAGGAGGGACAGCCACACTGAAGCTTTCTTT; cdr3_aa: CASRRDSHTEAFF
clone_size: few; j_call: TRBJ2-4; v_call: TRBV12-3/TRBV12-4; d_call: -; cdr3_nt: TGTGCCAGCCGGACAGCAGCCAAAAACATTCAGTACTTC; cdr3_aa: CASRTAAKNIQYF
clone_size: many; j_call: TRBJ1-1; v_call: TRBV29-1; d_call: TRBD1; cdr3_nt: TGCAGCGTTTTTCAGGGACAGGGAGCTGAAGCTTTCTTT; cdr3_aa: CSVFQGQGAEAFF
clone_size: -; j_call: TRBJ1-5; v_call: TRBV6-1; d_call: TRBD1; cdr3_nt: TGTGCCAGCAGTCGCCTGACAGGGGGCTTAGCTCAGCCCCAGCATTTT; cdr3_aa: CASSRLTGGLAQPQHF
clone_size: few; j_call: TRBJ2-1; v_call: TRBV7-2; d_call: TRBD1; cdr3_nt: TGTGCCAGCAGCTTATCAGGGGGAAAGTTCTTC; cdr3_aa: CASSLSGGKFF
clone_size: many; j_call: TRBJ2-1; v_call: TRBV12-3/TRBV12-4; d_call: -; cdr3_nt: TGTGCCAGCAGTTTGAAGGTGGGCAATGAGCAGTTCTTC; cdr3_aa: CASSLKVGNEQFF
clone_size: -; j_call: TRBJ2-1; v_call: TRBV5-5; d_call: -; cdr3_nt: TGTGCCAGCAGCTTCGGGACATGGAATGAGCAGTTCTTC; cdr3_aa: CASSFGTWNEQFF
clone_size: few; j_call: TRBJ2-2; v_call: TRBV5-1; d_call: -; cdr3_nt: TGCGCCAGCAGCTTGGCATCGGATGCCGGGGAGCTGTTTTTT; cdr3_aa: CASSLASDAGELFF
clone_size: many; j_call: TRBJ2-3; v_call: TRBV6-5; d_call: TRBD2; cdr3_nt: TGTGCCAGCAGTTACCAACTAGCGGGGGCGGCAGATACGCAGTATTTT; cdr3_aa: CASSYQLAGAADTQYF
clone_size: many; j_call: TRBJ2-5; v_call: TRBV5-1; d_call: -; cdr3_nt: TGCGCCAGCACCCCCGGACAATCGCGGCAAGAGACCCAGTACTTC; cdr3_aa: CASTPGQSRQETQYF
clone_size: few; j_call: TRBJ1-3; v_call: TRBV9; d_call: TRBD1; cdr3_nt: TGTGCCAGCAGTGACAGGGTTACAGGCTCTGGAAACACCATATATTTT; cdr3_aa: CASSDRVTGSGNTIYF
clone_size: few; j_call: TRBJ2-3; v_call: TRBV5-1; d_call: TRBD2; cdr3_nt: TGCGCCAGCAGCTTGGGGCTAGCGGGGCCCGATACGCAGTATTTT; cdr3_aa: CASSLGLAGPDTQYF
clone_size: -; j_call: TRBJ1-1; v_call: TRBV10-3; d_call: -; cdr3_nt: TGTGCCATCAGTTCTATGGGGGGGGACACTGAAGCTTTCTTT; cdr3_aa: CAISSMGGDTEAFF
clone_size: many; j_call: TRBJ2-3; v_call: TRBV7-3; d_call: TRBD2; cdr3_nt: TGTGCCAGCAGGTTACAGCGGGGTTCGGCAGATACGCAGTATTTT; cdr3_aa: CASRLQRGSADTQYF